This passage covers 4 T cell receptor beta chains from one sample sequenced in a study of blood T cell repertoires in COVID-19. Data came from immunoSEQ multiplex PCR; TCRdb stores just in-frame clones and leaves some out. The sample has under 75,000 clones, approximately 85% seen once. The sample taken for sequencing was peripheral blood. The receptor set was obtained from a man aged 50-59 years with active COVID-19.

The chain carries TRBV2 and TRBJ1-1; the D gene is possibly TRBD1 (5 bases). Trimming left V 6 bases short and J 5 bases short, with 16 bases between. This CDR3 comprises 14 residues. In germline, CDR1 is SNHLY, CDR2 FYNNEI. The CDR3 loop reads CASRWDLGRTEAFF. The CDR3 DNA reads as TGTGCCAGCAGATGGGACCTAGGGAGGACTGAAGCTTTCTTT.

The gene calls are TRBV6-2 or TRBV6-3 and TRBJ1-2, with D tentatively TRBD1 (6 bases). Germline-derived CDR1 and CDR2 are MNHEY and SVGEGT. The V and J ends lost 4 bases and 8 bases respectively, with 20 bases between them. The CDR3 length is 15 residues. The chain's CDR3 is CASSFGAGALGGYTF. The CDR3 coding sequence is TGTGCCAGCAGTTTTGGGGCAGGGGCTTTAGGAGGCTACACCTTC.

CDR3 loop: CATYTGGSAEAFF. The CDR3 region has the DNA TGTGCCACTTATACAGGGGGCAGCGCTGAAGCTTTCTTT. V is TRBV6-5 and J is TRBJ1-1, with TRBD1 matching 9 bases. The CDR3 is 13 residues long. CDR1 is MNHEY, CDR2 SVGAGI, per germline. Trimming took 10 bases from V and 6 from J; bases not matched to a gene: 9.

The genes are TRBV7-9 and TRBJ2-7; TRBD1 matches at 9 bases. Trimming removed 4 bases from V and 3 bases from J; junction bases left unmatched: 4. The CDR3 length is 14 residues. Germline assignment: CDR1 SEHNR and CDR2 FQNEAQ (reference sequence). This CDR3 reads CASSYGTGSYEQYF. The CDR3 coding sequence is TGTGCCAGCAGCTACGGGACAGGGAGCTACGAGCAGTACTTC.